One and the same sample provided the 21 T cell receptor beta chains below, sequenced in a study of blood T cell repertoires in COVID-19. Libraries were prepared by immunoSEQ multiplex PCR; TCRdb keeps only in-frame clonotypes and omits some of them. The table has under 250,000 clones, 88% seen once; the top ten hold 2.5% to 3.5%. Sequences were obtained from PBMCs or T cells enriched from blood (not recorded which). These receptors were taken from a woman aged 40 to 50 who had been exposed to COVID-19.

V and J are TRBV20-1 and TRBJ2-2; 8 bases match TRBD1. The germline gives CDR1 DFQATT, CDR2 SNEGSKA (reference sequence). This CDR3 is 16 amino acids long. J gave up 2 bases and V 3 bases, and 8 bases lay outside the gene matches. The CDR3 spells CSASNSQGANTGELFF. The CDR3 DNA follows: TGCAGTGCTAGTAATTCCCAGGGGGCAAACACCGGGGAGCTGTTTTTT.

The table lists this clone with a count of one. The V call is TRBV13, the J call TRBJ2-7; 11 bases are a match to TRBD2. This CDR3 has 15 residues. Germline V gene data show CDR1 as PRHDT and CDR2 as FYEKMQ (reference sequence). Losses at the gene ends were 6 bases for V and 5 bases for J; bases not matched to a gene: 9. As DNA, the CDR3 is TGTGCCAGCAGGGTAGCGGGGGGGATCCCGGACGAGCAGTACTTC. Translating it yields CASRVAGGIPDEQYF.

The chain employs TRBV29-1 and TRBJ1-1; maybe TRBD1 (6 bases). CDR1 and CDR2 from the germline V gene are SQVTM and ANQGSEA. The V end lost 7 bases, the J end lost 5 bases, and 11 bases lay between the germline ends. The CDR3 runs 11 residues. The CDR3 is CSADRFTEAFF. CDR3 nucleotide sequence: TGCAGCGCAGACAGGTTTACTGAAGCTTTCTTT.

With respect to this clone: This same CDR3 is encoded by further DNA sequences in the sample. The V gene is TRBV28, the J gene TRBJ2-5; D perhaps matches TRBD2 (6 bases). Germline CDR1 is MDHEN and CDR2 is SYDVKM. The CDR3 totals 14 residues. The V gene lost 5 bases and the J gene lost 4 bases, with 14 bases spanning the gap. The CDR3 here is CASSPLGGGETQYF. The CDR3 DNA reads TGTGCCAGCAGTCCTTTGGGGGGTGGAGAGACCCAGTACTTC.

In the case of this clone: The sample holds other DNA sequences that translate to the same CDR3. The chain has TRBV28 and TRBJ1-5, with TRBD1 identical over 8 bases. The CDR3 is made up of 14 amino acids. Germline CDR1 is MDHEN and CDR2 is SYDVKM. J gave up 4 bases and V 1 base, and 0 bases lay outside the gene matches. In DNA, the CDR3 is TGTGCCAGCAGTTTATACAGGGGGAATCAGCCCCAGCATTTT. This sequence encodes CASSLYRGNQPQHF.

This chain uses TRBV7-8 with TRBJ2-7; a weak D match, TRBD2 (6 bases). The CDR3 runs 13 residues. Germline assignment: CDR1 SGHVS and CDR2 FQNEAQ. The V end was cut by 0 bases, the J end by 3 bases, with 6 bases between. The DNA for the CDR3 is TGTGCCAGCAGCTTAGCGCGGGACTACGAGCAGTACGTC. As protein: CASSLARDYEQYV.

A word on this clone: An end of the junction does not agree with germline; a read error may underlie this. V gene TRBV5-1 combines with J gene TRBJ1-2; D unclear. This CDR3 region has 14 residues. Germline loops: CDR1 SGHRS, CDR2 YFSETQ. The CDR3 coding sequence is TGTGCCAGCAGCTTGGATACCAACGGAGTCGGGATACTCTTC. It codes for CASSLDTNGVGILF. Variable domain in full (rest from reference TRBV5-1 and TRBJ1-2): KAGVTQTPRYLIKTRGQQVTLSCSPISGHRSVSWYQQTPGQGLQFLFEYFSETQRNKGNFPGRFSGRQFSNSRSEMNVSTLELGDSALYLCASSLDTNGVGILFGSGTRLTVV.

This chain links TRBV7-5 with TRBJ2-2; the table calls TRBD2, which could not be checked here. TRBV7-5 is a pseudogene segment. The CDR3 length is 14 residues. The chain's CDR3 is CARSLRAPSGELFF. As DNA, the CDR3 is TGTGCCAGAAGCTTAAGAGCCCCCTCCGGGGAGCTGTTTTTT.

The V gene is TRBV11-2, the J gene TRBJ2-3, with 9 positions matching TRBD1. The CDR3 contains 14 residues. Trimming took 3 bases from V and 6 from J; bases not matched to a gene: 4. Germline values: CDR1 SGHAT, CDR2 FQNNGV. The CDR3 region is CASSFPGQGDTQYF. Here the CDR3 DNA reads TGTGCCAGCAGCTTCCCGGGACAGGGCGATACGCAGTATTTT.

V is TRBV19 and J is TRBJ1-2; 7 bases are shared with TRBD1. CDR3 length: 13 amino acids. V was pared by 5 bases and J by 5 bases, with 5 bases of the junction left unmatched. Germline V CDR1 and CDR2: LNHDA, SQIVND (reference sequence). The CDR3 sequence: CASSPDRNYGYTF. DNA for the CDR3: TGTGCCAGTAGTCCGGACAGGAATTATGGCTACACCTTC.

The chain is built from TRBV18 and TRBJ2-1, with 14 bases identical to TRBD2. Germline CDR1 and CDR2: KGHSH and LQKENI. V dropped 1 base and J dropped 6; count of bases not matched to a gene: 14. The CDR3 runs to 20 residues. DNA of the CDR3: TGTGCCAGCTCACCACAGGGGACTAGCGGGAGACAGGTGGCGAGCAATGAGCAGTTCTTC. Its translation is CASSPQGTSGRQVASNEQFF.

The chain links TRBV4-3 to TRBJ2-1; the match to TRBD2 covers 10 bases. The junction had 17 bases not matched to a gene; V was cut back by 5 bases and J by 7 bases. The germline gives CDR1 LGHNA, CDR2 YSLEER. The CDR3 runs to 18 residues. This CDR3 reads CASSFGGSGLALRNEQFF. CDR3 in DNA: TGCGCCAGCAGCTTCGGAGGGTCGGGACTAGCGTTGAGGAATGAGCAGTTCTTC.

This clone was detected a few times. The CDR3 sequence is CASSQDKLMNTEAFF. The CDR3 DNA follows: TGTGCCAGCAGCCAAGATAAGCTGATGAACACTGAAGCTTTCTTT. The chain joins TRBV14 to TRBJ1-1; D remains ambiguous. The CDR3 consists of 15 residues. CDR1 is SGHDN and CDR2 is FVKESK in the germline V gene. Trimming took off 0 bases at V and 0 bases at J, with 8 bases between the two ends.

This chain uses TRBV6-5 with TRBJ2-3; TRBD2 aligns across 14 bases. CDR3 length: 15 amino acids. V shed 5 bases, J shed 9 bases, and the junction held 7 bases outside the gene matches. Germline assignment: CDR1 MNHEY and CDR2 SVGAGI. The chain's CDR3 is CASSPGTSGSGTQYF. In DNA, the CDR3 is TGTGCCAGCAGTCCCGGGACTAGCGGGAGCGGGACGCAGTATTTT.

V gene TRBV9 combines with J gene TRBJ1-5; D may be TRBD1 (6 bases). CDR1 and CDR2 (germline): SGDLS, YYNGEE. This CDR3 comprises 13 residues. V shed 3 bases and J shed 10 bases, with 14 bases lying between them. The CDR3 DNA sequence: TGTGCCAGCAGCGAAGAACAGGGAAGCCCCCAGCATTTT. Amino acids: CASSEEQGSPQHF. Combining the CDR3 with reference TRBV9 and TRBJ1-5 gives the whole variable domain DSGVTQTPKHLITATGQRVTLRCSPRSGDLSVYWYQQSLDQGLQFLIQYYNGEERAKGNILERFSAQQFPDLHSELNLSSLELGDSALYFCASSEEQGSPQHFGDGTRLSIL.

V usage is TRBV27 and J usage is TRBJ1-1, with 7 bases lining up with TRBD1. CDR3 length: 15 residues. Losses at the gene ends were 6 bases for V and 6 bases for J; bases not matched to a gene: 13. In germline, CDR1 is MNHEY, CDR2 SMNVEV (reference sequence). CDR3 nucleotides: TGTGCCAGCAGCCTGACCGGGACAGTCAGCGCTGAAGCTTTCTTT. Translated, it gives CASSLTGTVSAEAFF.

The table lists this clone with a count of one. The gene calls are TRBV4-3 and TRBJ2-3; the D gene is possibly TRBD2 (5 bases). The CDR3 extends over 13 amino acids. V was shortened by 3 bases and J by 3 bases, with 7 bases between the two germline ends. Germline assignment: CDR1 LGHNA and CDR2 YSLEER. CDR3 in amino acids: CASSHPGTDTQYF. The CDR3 nucleotides are TGCGCCAGCAGCCACCCGGGAACAGATACGCAGTATTTT.

This chain connects TRBV19 to TRBJ2-3, with D maybe TRBD2 (5 bases). V was pared by 5 bases and J by 3 bases, with 6 bases between. This CDR3 is built from 12 residues. Germline CDR1 and CDR2: LNHDA and SQIVND (reference sequence). The CDR3: CASSEGTDTQYF. The CDR3 nucleotides read TGTGCCAGTAGTGAGGGTACAGATACGCAGTATTTT.

This sequence joins TRBV6-4 and TRBJ2-3, with D unresolved. The germline V gene has CDR1 MRHNA and CDR2 SNTAGT. The CDR3 loop spans 14 amino acids. Trimming took off 0 bases at V and 3 bases at J, with 7 bases between the two ends. CDR3 in amino acids: CASSDSLATDTQYF. DNA of the CDR3: TGTGCCAGCAGTGACTCGTTAGCAACAGATACGCAGTATTTT.

This clone has a single count. Here the CDR3 DNA reads TGTGCCAGCAGTGTTCGAGTGCGGGGGGGCAAAAACATTCAGTACTTC. It codes for CASSVRVRGGKNIQYF. The chain carries TRBV6-1 and TRBJ2-4, with TRBD2 identical over 9 bases. Germline V gene sequence: CDR1 MNHNS, CDR2 SASEGT. The J segment lost 3 bases and the V segment lost 4 bases, leaving 7 bases of the junction unmatched. This CDR3 contains 16 residues.

The chain employs TRBV6-1 and TRBJ2-7, with TRBD1 matching 8 bases. The CDR3 is 15 residues long. V lost 3 bases to trimming and J lost 6 bases; unmatched junction nucleotides: 10. CDR1 and CDR2 (germline): MNHNS, SASEGT. The CDR3 protein is CASSDSGGGGAEQYV. The DNA of the CDR3 is TGTGCCAGCAGTGATTCAGGGGGCGGTGGCGCCGAGCAGTACGTC.